The 10 T cell receptor beta chains listed next were all sequenced from one sample in a study of T cell changes during pregnancy in multiple sclerosis (dated by TCRdb to about 2019). Library construction relied on the immunoSEQ multiplex PCR assay. TCRdb provides this immuneACCESS table in a form limited to in-frame rearrangements. Some clones are lacking; in checked studies, under half of them reflect an unresolved V gene, and why the rest are absent is not known. The sample table records about 45,000 clones; 85% to 90% of these occur just once. The ten largest clones take up under 2% of the sample. Sample: peripheral blood, taken in the first trimester of pregnancy. These receptors originate from a female donor with multiple sclerosis, enrolled in a pregnancy study.

The chain carries TRBV29-1 and TRBJ2-2; D is unclear. This CDR3 has 14 amino acids. Trimming stripped 5 bases from V and 0 bases from J, with 10 bases between. Germline V CDR1 and CDR2: SQVTM, ANQGSEA. The CDR3 loop reads CSVTSFSNTGELFF. CDR3 DNA sequence: TGCAGCGTTACATCCTTCTCGAACACCGGGGAGCTGTTTTTT.

The CDR3 protein is CASSLGPEVGFTQYF. The CDR3 DNA reads TGTGCCAGCAGCTTGGGGCCCGAGGTCGGGTTTACGCAGTATTTT. The chain uses TRBV11-2 and TRBJ2-3; TRBD1 might be the D (5 bases). Trimming stripped 3 bases from V and 8 bases from J, with 18 bases between. The germline V gene has CDR1 SGHAT and CDR2 FQNNGV. The CDR3 length is 15 residues. Full variable domain (missing parts from reference TRBV11-2 and TRBJ2-3): EAGVAQSPRYKIIEKRQSVAFWCNPISGHATLYWYQQILGQGPKLLIQFQNNGVVDDSQLPKDRFSAERLKGVDSTLKIQPAKLEDSAVYLCASSLGPEVGFTQYFGPGTRLTVL.

The V call is TRBV6-5, the J call TRBJ1-1, with 7 bases lining up with TRBD1. The ends lost 5 bases at V and 1 base at J; junction bases unmatched: 1. This CDR3 has 13 residues. CDR1 MNHEY and CDR2 SVGAGI come from the germline V gene. In DNA, the CDR3 is TGTGCCAGCAGTCGACAGGGGAACACTGAAGCTTTCTTT. It translates to CASSRQGNTEAFF.

This chain connects TRBV28 to TRBJ2-3; the match to TRBD2 covers 13 bases. CDR3 length: 19 amino acids. Germline V gives CDR1 MDHEN, CDR2 SYDVKM. Trimming cost V 6 bases and J 5 bases; bases outside gene matches: 17. CDR3 residues: CASSDFTSGGAKEGDTQYF. The CDR3 nucleotides are TGTGCCAGCAGCGACTTCACTAGCGGGGGGGCTAAGGAGGGAGATACGCAGTATTTT.

This clone has a single count. The chain couples TRBV2 to TRBJ2-5, with TRBD2 identical over 8 bases. The CDR3 sequence is 17 residues long. Germline V gene lookup returns CDR1 SNHLY and CDR2 FYNNEI. J lost 6 bases, V lost 1 base, and 13 bases had no gene match. The CDR3 DNA follows: TGTGCCAGCAGTGAAGTTTTGCGGGCGGGGGGCGGAAAGACCCAGTACTTC. As protein: CASSEVLRAGGGKTQYF.

This chain uses TRBV6-4 with TRBJ2-3, with TRBD2 matching 8 bases. The CDR3 is 16 amino acids. V shed 1 base and J 0 bases; nucleotides not matched to a gene: 3. The germline gives CDR1 MRHNA, CDR2 SNTAGT. The CDR3 bases are TGTGCCAGCAGTGACTGGACTAGCTCTAGCACAGATACGCAGTATTTT. Translated: CASSDWTSSSTDTQYF.

V gene TRBV28 combines with J gene TRBJ2-1, with TRBD2 matching over 7 bases. Losses at the gene ends were 5 bases for V and 7 bases for J; bases not matched to a gene: 11. This CDR3 region has 15 residues. Germline V gives CDR1 MDHEN, CDR2 SYDVKM. The CDR3 coding sequence is TGTGCCAGCAGTCGGGGGGACCTTAGAGAGAATGAGCAGTTCTTC. The encoded protein is CASSRGDLRENEQFF.

The V call is TRBV6-1, the J call TRBJ1-2; D gene uncertain. The CDR3 contains 14 residues. Deletions cut 0 bases from V and 2 bases from J, with 7 bases between. CDR1 is MNHNS and CDR2 is SASEGT in the germline V gene. CDR3 in DNA: TGTGCCAGCAGTGAAGCGGCGGGAAACTATGGCTACACCTTC. Protein sequence: CASSEAAGNYGYTF.

The CDR3 spells CASSLKGTVSPLHF. In DNA, the CDR3 is TGTGCCAGCTCACTCAAAGGGACAGTTTCACCCCTCCACTTT. The gene calls are TRBV18 and TRBJ1-6; 7 bases line up with TRBD1. Trimming cost V 4 bases and J 9 bases; bases outside gene matches: 6. Germline loops: CDR1 KGHSH, CDR2 LQKENI. This CDR3 spans 14 amino acids.

V usage is TRBV18 and J usage is TRBJ1-4; D may be TRBD1 (6 bases). Trimming took off 4 bases at V and 0 bases at J, with 9 bases between the two ends. The CDR3 loop spans 15 amino acids. The V gene's germline CDR1 is KGHSH and CDR2 LQKENI. CDR3 sequence reads: CASSQRQATNEKLFF. DNA for the CDR3: TGTGCCAGCTCACAGAGACAGGCAACTAATGAAAAACTGTTTTTT.